Here is one TCR beta chain with its context. The V and J ends lost 4 bases and 0 bases respectively, with 14 bases between them. Germline CDR1 and CDR2: MNHEY and SMNVEV (reference sequence). The CDR3 extends over 16 amino acids. These data are taken from a study of control samples from healthy donors and cancer patients. TCRdb's table, derived via immunoSEQ multiplex PCR, lists solely in-frame clones and lacks some. The data hold under 110,000 clones, with about 89% observed a single time. This chain joins TRBV27 and TRBJ2-3, with D unclear. The TCR comes from a young man in good health. Source material: blood. The CDR3: CASSSLGQRSTDTQYF. In DNA form, the CDR3 reads TGTGCCAGCAGTTCTCTTGGGCAGCGAAGCACAGATACGCAGTATTTT.